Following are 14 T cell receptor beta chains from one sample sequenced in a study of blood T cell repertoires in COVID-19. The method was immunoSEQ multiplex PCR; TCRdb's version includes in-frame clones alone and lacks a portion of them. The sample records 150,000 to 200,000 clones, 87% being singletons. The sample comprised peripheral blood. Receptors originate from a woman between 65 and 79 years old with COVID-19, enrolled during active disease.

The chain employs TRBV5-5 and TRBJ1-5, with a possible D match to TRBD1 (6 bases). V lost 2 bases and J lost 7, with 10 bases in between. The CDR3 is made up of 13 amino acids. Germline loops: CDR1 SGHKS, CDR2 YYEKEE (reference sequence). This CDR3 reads CASSFQGKQPQHF. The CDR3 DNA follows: TGTGCCAGCAGCTTCCAGGGGAAGCAGCCCCAGCATTTT.

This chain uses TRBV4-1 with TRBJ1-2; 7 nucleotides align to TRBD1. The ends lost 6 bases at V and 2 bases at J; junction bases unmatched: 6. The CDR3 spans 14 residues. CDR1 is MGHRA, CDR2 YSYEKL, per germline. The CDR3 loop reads CASSEGALNYGYTF. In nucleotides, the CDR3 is TGCGCCAGCAGTGAGGGGGCGCTGAACTATGGCTACACCTTC.

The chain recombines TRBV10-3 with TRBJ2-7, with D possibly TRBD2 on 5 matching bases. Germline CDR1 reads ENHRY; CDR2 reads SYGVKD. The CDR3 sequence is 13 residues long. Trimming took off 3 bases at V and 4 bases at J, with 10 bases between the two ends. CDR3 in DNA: TGTGCCATCAGTGACCCAGAGGGTTACGAGCAGTACTTC. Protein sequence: CAISDPEGYEQYF.

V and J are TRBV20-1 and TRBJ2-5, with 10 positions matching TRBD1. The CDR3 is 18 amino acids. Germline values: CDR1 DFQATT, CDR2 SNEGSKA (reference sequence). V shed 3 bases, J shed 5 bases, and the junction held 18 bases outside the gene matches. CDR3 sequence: CSASPQGQGPTKRETQYF. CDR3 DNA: TGCAGTGCTAGTCCCCAGGGACAGGGGCCTACTAAGCGGGAGACCCAGTACTTC.

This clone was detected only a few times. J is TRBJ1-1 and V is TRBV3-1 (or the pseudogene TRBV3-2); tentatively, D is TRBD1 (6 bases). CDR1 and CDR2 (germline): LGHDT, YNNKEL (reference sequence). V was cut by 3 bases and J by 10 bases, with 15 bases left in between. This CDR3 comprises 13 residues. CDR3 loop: CASSQNREGRAFF. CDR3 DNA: TGTGCCAGCAGCCAGAACAGGGAGGGACGAGCTTTCTTT.

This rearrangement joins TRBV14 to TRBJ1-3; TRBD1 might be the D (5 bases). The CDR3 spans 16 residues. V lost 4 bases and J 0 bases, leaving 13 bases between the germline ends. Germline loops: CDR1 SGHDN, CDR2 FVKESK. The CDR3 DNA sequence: TGTGCCAGCAGCCTCGATACAGGATACTCTGGAAACACCATATATTTT. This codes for CASSLDTGYSGNTIYF.

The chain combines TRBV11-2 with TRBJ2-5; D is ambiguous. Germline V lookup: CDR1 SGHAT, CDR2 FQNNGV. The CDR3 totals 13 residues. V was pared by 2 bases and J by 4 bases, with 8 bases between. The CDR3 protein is CASSLYSSETQYF. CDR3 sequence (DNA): TGTGCCAGCAGCTTATATTCGTCAGAGACCCAGTACTTC. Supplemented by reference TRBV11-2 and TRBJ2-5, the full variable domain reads EAGVAQSPRYKIIEKRQSVAFWCNPISGHATLYWYQQILGQGPKLLIQFQNNGVVDDSQLPKDRFSAERLKGVDSTLKIQPAKLEDSAVYLCASSLYSSETQYFGPGTRLLVL.

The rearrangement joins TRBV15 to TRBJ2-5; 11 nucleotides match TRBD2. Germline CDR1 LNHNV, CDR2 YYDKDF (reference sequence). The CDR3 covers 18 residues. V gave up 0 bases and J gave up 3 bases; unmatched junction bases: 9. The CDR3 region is CATSRDLGLAGGKETQYF. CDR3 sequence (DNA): TGTGCCACCAGCAGAGACCTTGGGCTAGCGGGAGGTAAAGAGACCCAGTACTTC.

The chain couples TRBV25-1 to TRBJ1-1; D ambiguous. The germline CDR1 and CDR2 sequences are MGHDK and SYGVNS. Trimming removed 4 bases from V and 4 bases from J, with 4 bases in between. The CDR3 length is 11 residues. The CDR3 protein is CASSGGTEAFF. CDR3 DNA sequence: TGTGCCAGCAGTGGCGGCACTGAAGCTTTCTTT.

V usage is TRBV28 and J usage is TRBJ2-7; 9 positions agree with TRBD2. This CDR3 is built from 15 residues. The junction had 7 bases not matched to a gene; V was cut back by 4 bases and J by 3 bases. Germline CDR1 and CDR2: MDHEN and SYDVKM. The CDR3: CASSSAGGQYYEQYF. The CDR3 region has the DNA TGTGCCAGCAGTTCTGCGGGAGGGCAGTACTACGAGCAGTACTTC.

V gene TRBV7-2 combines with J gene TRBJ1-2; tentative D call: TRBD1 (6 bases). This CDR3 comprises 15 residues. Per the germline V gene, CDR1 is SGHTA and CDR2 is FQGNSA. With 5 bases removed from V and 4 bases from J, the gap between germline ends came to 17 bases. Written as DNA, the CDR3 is TGTGCCAGCAGCGTCGGGACATTTTCTTTCTATGGCTACACCTTC. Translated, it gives CASSVGTFSFYGYTF.

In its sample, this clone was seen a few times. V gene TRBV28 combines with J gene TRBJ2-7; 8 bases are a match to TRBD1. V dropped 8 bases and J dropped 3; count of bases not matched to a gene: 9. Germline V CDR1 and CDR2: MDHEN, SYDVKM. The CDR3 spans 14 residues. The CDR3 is CASFAGGTNYEQYF. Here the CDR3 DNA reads TGTGCCAGCTTTGCAGGGGGCACCAACTACGAGCAGTACTTC.

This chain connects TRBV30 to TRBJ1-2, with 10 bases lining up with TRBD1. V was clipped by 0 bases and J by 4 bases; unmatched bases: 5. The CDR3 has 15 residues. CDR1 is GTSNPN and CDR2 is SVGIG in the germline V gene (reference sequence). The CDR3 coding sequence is TGTGCCTGGAGTGTACGGACAGGGGGACTCTATGGCTACACCTTC. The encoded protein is CAWSVRTGGLYGYTF.

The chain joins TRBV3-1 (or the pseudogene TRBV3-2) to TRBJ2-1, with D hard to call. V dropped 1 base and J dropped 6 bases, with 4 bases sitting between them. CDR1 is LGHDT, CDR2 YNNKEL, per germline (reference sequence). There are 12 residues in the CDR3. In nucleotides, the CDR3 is TGTGCCAGCAGCCAAGCTATCAATGAGCAGTTCTTC. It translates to CASSQAINEQFF.